The 31 T cell receptor beta chains given below trace back to one sample, sequenced in a study of T-cell reconstitution after alpha-beta-depleted transplantation in children. Unique molecular identifiers were incorporated during preparation of the TCRbeta library. MiXCR, run by TCRdb on the PCR reads, gives a single entry per CDR3 protein. The sample includes hundreds of thousands of distinct CDR3 sequences, 32% of them seen just once. The specimen was PBMCs from the stem cell graft donor, collected from the stem cell graft. Every receptor here comes from a human donor who donated a stem cell graft to a child with aplastic anemia.

V gene TRBV29-1 combines with J gene TRBJ1-1; D unresolved. CDR3 length: 14 amino acids. Trimming pared 2 bases from V and 5 bases from J, leaving 15 bases between. The V gene's germline CDR1 is SQVTM and CDR2 ANQGSEA. The CDR3 DNA reads TGCAGCGTTGAACGCGGCAGCCCGGAGACTGAAGCTTTCTTT. It is translated as CSVERGSPETEAFF.

The V and J genes are TRBV29-1 and TRBJ2-2, with 7 bases identical to TRBD1. The germline CDR1 and CDR2 sequences are SQVTM and ANQGSEA. CDR3 length equals 12 residues. V gave up 2 bases and J gave up 6 bases; unmatched junction bases: 0. As DNA, the CDR3 is TGCAGCGTTGAACAGGGGGCCGGGGAGCTGTTTTTT. This translates into CSVEQGAGELFF.

This sequence joins TRBV29-1 and TRBJ2-7, with 8 bases lining up with TRBD1. CDR1 and CDR2 from the germline V gene are SQVTM and ANQGSEA. This CDR3 comprises 15 residues. Trimming removed 0 bases from V and 2 bases from J; junction bases left unmatched: 6. CDR3 loop: CSVEDLRTGPYEQYF. The CDR3 nucleotides are TGCAGCGTTGAAGATCTGAGGACAGGGCCCTACGAGCAGTACTTC.

This clonotype came up a few times. J is TRBJ2-1 and V is TRBV7-6; D is perhaps TRBD2 (7 bases). V dropped 5 bases and J dropped 2 bases, with 19 bases sitting between them. CDR1 and CDR2 (germline): SGHVS, FNYEAQ. The CDR3 sequence is 17 residues long. In nucleotides, the CDR3 is TGTGCCAGCAGCGAAACCAGGGGCGGGAGCACCTACAATGAGCAGTTCTTC. This codes for CASSETRGGSTYNEQFF.

The sample holds one count of this clonotype. CDR3 amino acids: CASSQDRLAGVLRNTGELFF. CDR3 DNA: TGTGCCAGCAGCCAAGATCGACTAGCGGGAGTATTAAGGAACACCGGGGAGCTGTTTTTT. The V and J genes are TRBV4-2 and TRBJ2-2; 12 nucleotides agree with TRBD2. This CDR3 contains 20 residues. Germline CDR1 and CDR2: LGHNA and YNFKEQ. The J segment lost 1 base and the V segment lost 0 bases, leaving 9 bases of the junction unmatched.

In regard to this clonotype: Germline and junction disagree at one end, which may indicate a read error. The chain combines TRBV20-1 with TRBJ2-3; 12 bases agree with TRBD2. The CDR3 is 14 residues long. Germline V gives CDR1 DFQATT, CDR2 SNEGSKA (reference sequence). The CDR3 protein is CSDRASGRADTQYF. DNA for the CDR3: TGCAGTGATAGAGCTAGCGGGAGGGCAGATACGCAGTATTTT.

At least ten counts were recorded for this clonotype. This chain joins TRBV29-1 and TRBJ1-4; no reliable D call. In germline, CDR1 is SQVTM, CDR2 ANQGSEA. Trimming removed 7 bases from V and 8 bases from J, with 8 bases in between. This CDR3 spans 10 amino acids. CDR3: CSGGDEKLFF. The CDR3 region has the DNA TGCAGCGGGGGAGACGAAAAACTGTTTTTT.

This sequence joins TRBV7-2 and TRBJ2-3; 11 bases map to TRBD1. The CDR3 consists of 16 residues. With 0 bases clipped from V and 4 bases from J, the junction kept 3 bases outside the gene matches. The germline gives CDR1 SGHTA, CDR2 FQGNSA. In nucleotides, the CDR3 is TGTGCCAGCAGCTTAGCTAGGGGACAGGGGGCAGATACGCAGTATTTT. It encodes CASSLARGQGADTQYF.

The chain recombines TRBV10-3 with TRBJ1-1, with D unresolved. The CDR3 loop spans 14 amino acids. Germline CDR1 is ENHRY and CDR2 is SYGVKD. Trimming removed 3 bases at V and 0 bases at J, with 8 bases between. CDR3 region: CAISEGRMNTEAFF. For the CDR3, the DNA is TGTGCCATCAGTGAAGGAAGAATGAACACTGAAGCTTTCTTT.

The chain employs TRBV10-3 and TRBJ1-1; D perhaps matches TRBD1 (6 bases). With 3 bases removed from V and 1 base from J, the gap between germline ends came to 12 bases. The CDR3 covers 15 residues. Germline CDR1 ENHRY, CDR2 SYGVKD. This CDR3 is CAISDPTGGNTEAFF. CDR3 nucleotides: TGTGCCATCAGTGACCCGACAGGTGGGAACACTGAAGCTTTCTTT.

The chain employs TRBV14 and TRBJ2-7; tentatively, D is TRBD1 or TRBD2 (5 bases each). The CDR3 totals 16 residues. V shed 1 base and J shed 5 bases, with 18 bases lying between them. The germline V gene encodes CDR1 SGHDN and CDR2 FVKESK. CDR3 amino acids: CASSQAPGPHGDEQYF. CDR3 sequence (DNA): TGTGCCAGCAGCCAAGCCCCGGGACCTCACGGCGACGAGCAGTACTTC.

The chain recombines TRBV12-3 or TRBV12-4 with TRBJ1-2; 7 positions agree with TRBD1. This CDR3 is 13 amino acids long. The junction had 5 bases not matched to a gene; V was cut back by 3 bases and J by 7 bases. As DNA, the CDR3 is TGTGCCAGCAGTTTGAAGGGGGCTGGTGGCTACACCTTC. Residues: CASSLKGAGGYTF.

The chain joins TRBV28 to TRBJ2-1, with a tentative D call TRBD2 (5 bases). V was shortened by 6 bases and J by 2 bases, with 17 bases between the two germline ends. The CDR3 totals 16 residues. Germline V gives CDR1 MDHEN, CDR2 SYDVKM. The CDR3 here is CASSHPQRGTYNEQFF. Here the CDR3 DNA reads TGTGCCAGCAGCCATCCACAGAGAGGGACCTACAATGAGCAGTTCTTC. Full variable domain (missing parts from reference TRBV28 and TRBJ2-1): DVKVTQSSRYLVKRTGEKVFLECVQDMDHENMFWYRQDPGLGLRLIYFSYDVKMKEKGDIPEGYSVSREKKERFSLILESASTNQTSMYLCASSHPQRGTYNEQFFGPGTRLTVL.

The rearrangement uses TRBV7-6 and TRBJ2-7; D is tentatively TRBD1 or TRBD2 (5 bases each). The germline gives CDR1 SGHVS, CDR2 FNYEAQ. The CDR3 consists of 13 residues. Trimming left V 5 bases short and J 3 bases short, with 11 bases between. In DNA form, the CDR3 reads TGTGCCAGCAGCCGGGACCGTCTCTACGAGCAGTACTTC. Encoded protein: CASSRDRLYEQYF. The complete variable domain, with remaining parts taken from reference TRBV7-6 and TRBJ2-7, reads GAGVSQSPRYKVTKRGQDVALRCDPISGHVSLYWYRQALGQGPEFLTYFNYEAQQDKSGLPNDRFSAERPEGSISTLTIQRTEQRDSAMYRCASSRDRLYEQYFGPGTRLTVT.

The chain is built from TRBV11-3 and TRBJ2-7; D remains ambiguous. The CDR3 covers 13 residues. V was shortened by 1 base and J by 5 bases, with 9 bases between the two germline ends. In germline, CDR1 is SGHNT, CDR2 YENEEA. CDR3 coding DNA: TGTGCCAGCAGCTTAGCAACGGGCAACGAGCAGTACTTC. Protein: CASSLATGNEQYF.

The chain employs TRBV19 and TRBJ1-1; 8 bases align to TRBD1. Germline lookup yields CDR1 LNHDA and CDR2 SQIVND (reference sequence). The junction had 4 bases not matched to a gene; V was cut back by 3 bases and J by 1 base. This CDR3 is 15 amino acids long. The DNA for the CDR3 is TGTGCCAGTAGTATTTTCGGGACAGGGAACACTGAAGCTTTCTTT. Protein: CASSIFGTGNTEAFF.

This clonotype was picked up one time. The chain links TRBV5-1 to TRBJ2-6; D unresolved. The CDR3 is 15 amino acids. Per germline, CDR1 SGHRS and CDR2 YFSETQ. Trimming shortened V by 2 bases and J by 0 bases, and 6 bases separated the two germline ends. The DNA of the CDR3 is TGCGCCAGCAGCTTCGATGACTCTGGGGCCAACGTCCTGACTTTC. It translates to CASSFDDSGANVLTF.

The chain couples TRBV2 to TRBJ2-5; D gene unclear. Trimming took off 2 bases at V and 7 bases at J, with 8 bases between the two ends. The CDR3 covers 12 residues. The germline V gene has CDR1 SNHLY and CDR2 FYNNEI. CDR3 DNA sequence: TGTGCCAGCAGTGAAATGGTCCCGACCCAGTACTTC. Its translation is CASSEMVPTQYF.

This clonotype was observed a few times. The DNA for the CDR3 is TGTGCCAGCAGCTTAGAACAGCGGGAGACCCAGTACTTC. Its protein product is CASSLEQRETQYF. The V and J genes are TRBV13 and TRBJ2-5; maybe TRBD2 (5 bases). V was pared by 1 base and J by 5 bases, with 8 bases between. Germline CDR1 reads PRHDT; CDR2 reads FYEKMQ (reference sequence). The CDR3 sequence is 13 residues long.

In this sample, this clonotype turned up a few times. V gene TRBV12-3 or TRBV12-4 combines with J gene TRBJ2-7; D remains unclear. V lost 3 bases and J lost 7, with 13 bases in between. This CDR3 has 13 residues. The CDR3 sequence: CASSFSGPGEQYV. As DNA, the CDR3 is TGTGCCAGCAGTTTTTCGGGTCCTGGGGAGCAGTACGTC.

CDR3 sequence: CASSEDSGRAYEQYF. DNA for the CDR3: TGTGCCAGCAGCGAAGATAGCGGGAGGGCCTACGAGCAGTACTTC. The V call is TRBV11-2, the J call TRBJ2-7; 11 bases fit TRBD2. V lost 5 bases and J lost 2; bases outside the gene matches: 5. The germline V gene has CDR1 SGHAT and CDR2 FQNNGV. This CDR3 contains 15 residues.

The V and J genes are TRBV29-1 and TRBJ2-1; 11 nucleotides agree with TRBD2. Germline CDR1 and CDR2: SQVTM and ANQGSEA. The ends lost 8 bases at V and 8 bases at J; junction bases unmatched: 8. The CDR3 contains 13 residues. DNA for the CDR3: TGCAGCCTGAGGGTAGCGGGAGGGTATGAGCAGTTCTTC. Translation gives CSLRVAGGYEQFF.

The chain combines TRBV6-5 with TRBJ1-5; 7 bases match TRBD1. Trimming at V came to 2 bases and at J to 2 bases, leaving 9 bases not matched to a gene. Germline CDR1 is MNHEY and CDR2 is SVGAGI. The CDR3 contains 17 residues. The CDR3 coding sequence is TGTGCCAGCAGTTACCCTCACCGACAGGGCGGCAATCAGCCCCAGCATTTT. This codes for CASSYPHRQGGNQPQHF.

The chain is built from TRBV6-1 and TRBJ1-1, with 12 bases lining up with TRBD1. The CDR3 is 17 amino acids. The V segment lost 6 bases and the J segment 6 bases; nucleotides outside the gene matches: 14. Germline V lookup: CDR1 MNHNS, CDR2 SASEGT. CDR3 amino acids: CASSPPGTGGAGAEAFF. In nucleotides, the CDR3 is TGTGCCAGCAGCCCCCCCGGGACAGGGGGCGCGGGGGCTGAAGCTTTCTTT.

J is TRBJ2-3 and V is TRBV3-1; TRBD2 aligns across 9 bases. CDR1 and CDR2 from the germline V gene are LGHDT and YNNKEL (reference sequence). The CDR3 loop spans 14 amino acids. Trimming took 4 bases from V and 4 from J; bases not matched to a gene: 3. This CDR3 is CASSRGGRADTQYF. In nucleotides, the CDR3 is TGTGCCAGCAGCCGGGGCGGGAGGGCAGATACGCAGTATTTT.

This clonotype has just a few counts. The chain recombines TRBV18 with TRBJ1-2; D not certain. V lost 2 bases and J 8 bases, leaving 15 bases between the germline ends. The CDR3 extends over 14 amino acids. CDR1 and CDR2 from the germline V gene are KGHSH and LQKENI. The CDR3 sequence is CASSPSGGRVGYTF. The CDR3 nucleotides read TGTGCCAGCTCACCATCGGGAGGCCGAGTGGGCTACACCTTC.

This clonotype was seen repeatedly, ten times or more. This chain joins TRBV29-1 and TRBJ1-1; no reliable D call. CDR1 and CDR2 (germline): SQVTM, ANQGSEA. This CDR3 has 13 residues. V gave up 2 bases and J gave up 2 bases, with 9 bases separating them. DNA for the CDR3: TGCAGCGTTGAACGGGCTATTAACACTGAAGCTTTCTTT. Its protein product is CSVERAINTEAFF.

This clonotype appeared many times. This chain links TRBV6-2 or TRBV6-3 with TRBJ2-2; D perhaps matches TRBD1 (5 bases). CDR3 size: 13 residues. V lost 7 bases and J 9 bases, leaving 15 bases between the germline ends. The V gene's germline CDR1 is MNHEY and CDR2 SVGEGT. CDR3 in amino acids: CASTHIRVRELFF. CDR3 bases: TGTGCCAGCACCCATATCAGGGTTCGGGAGCTGTTTTTT.

This clonotype was picked up a small number of times. The chain has TRBV4-3 and TRBJ1-1; tentatively, D is TRBD1 (6 bases). V lost 4 bases to trimming and J lost 1 base, with 16 bases between them. The germline CDR1 and CDR2 sequences are LGHNA and YSLEER. The CDR3 is 16 residues long. The CDR3 bases are TGCGCCAGCAGCCGAGAAAGGACAGTCGGGAACACTGAAGCTTTCTTT. Its protein product is CASSRERTVGNTEAFF.

This clonotype was detected only a few times. The gene calls are TRBV5-1 and TRBJ1-2, with D possibly TRBD1 on 5 matching bases. CDR1 SGHRS and CDR2 YFSETQ come from the germline V gene. The CDR3 has 13 amino acids. Trimming took 4 bases from V and 8 from J, leaving 15 bases between them. The CDR3 here is CASSPTGRAGYTF. CDR3 in DNA: TGCGCCAGCAGCCCGACTGGCAGGGCCGGCTACACCTTC.

The chain joins TRBV5-1 to TRBJ1-6, with D unresolved. Trimming took off 0 bases at V and 6 bases at J, with 7 bases between the two ends. Germline CDR1 is SGHRS and CDR2 is YFSETQ. This CDR3 has 14 amino acids. CDR3 loop: CASSLVSVNSPLHF. For the CDR3, the DNA is TGCGCCAGCAGCTTGGTTTCAGTTAATTCACCCCTCCACTTT.